Following are 13 T cell receptor beta chains from one sample sequenced in a study of molecular identifiers for immune sequencing clone quantification (dated by TCRdb to the late 2010s). The library was generated by PCR. TCRdb shows the sequencer as Illumina HiSeq 4000. The raw public reads went through TCRdb reprocessing: fastp at Q25, MiXCR clone calling, in-frame beta chains kept. Under each unique CDR3 protein, matching rows form one entry showing the most common genes and DNA. This sample holds over 600,000 distinct CDR3 sequences; 20% were observed only once. 0.85% of the sample is held by the ten biggest clonotypes. The sample consisted of naive CD8+ T cells from blood, with Jurkat cell RNA spiked in. This specimen's cell subset or site label, per the study, means: FACS-sorted CD8+CD4-CCR7+CD45RA+ naive T cells. The receptors come from a human donor in good health. Some libraries in this study had Jurkat cell RNA spiked in.

Many counts were recorded for this clonotype. This chain uses TRBV19 with TRBJ2-7; 11 bases fit TRBD2. V dropped 3 bases and J dropped 2; count of bases not matched to a gene: 3. Germline V gene lookup returns CDR1 LNHDA and CDR2 SQIVND (reference sequence). The CDR3 is made up of 15 amino acids. The CDR3 DNA is TGTGCCAGTAGTATGGGACTAGCGGCCACCTACGAGCAGTACTTC. The encoded protein is CASSMGLAATYEQYF.

This clonotype was found many times. V gene TRBV6-2 or TRBV6-3 combines with J gene TRBJ2-7; 9 bases map to TRBD2. V lost 7 bases, J lost 6 bases, and 7 bases stayed unmatched. CDR3 size: 13 residues. The germline CDR1 and CDR2 sequences are MNHEY and SVGEGT. In DNA form, the CDR3 reads TGTGCCAGCATTTGGCGGGAGGGGAGCGAGCAGTACTTC. The encoded protein is CASIWREGSEQYF.

This chain uses TRBV4-3 with TRBJ2-1, with 10 bases lining up with TRBD2. Germline-derived CDR1 and CDR2 are LGHNA and YSLEER. V lost 4 bases and J lost 6; bases outside the gene matches: 9. The CDR3 runs to 16 residues. This CDR3 reads CASSRYLAGDPNEQFF. The CDR3 DNA is TGCGCCAGCAGCCGCTACCTAGCGGGAGACCCCAATGAGCAGTTCTTC.

The CDR3 sequence is CASSQLTSNYEQYF. CDR3 nucleotides: TGCGCCAGCAGCCAGTTGACTAGTAACTACGAGCAGTACTTC. This chain joins TRBV4-1 and TRBJ2-7; a weak D match, TRBD2 (6 bases). With 3 bases removed from V and 3 bases from J, the gap between germline ends came to 12 bases. Germline lookup yields CDR1 MGHRA and CDR2 YSYEKL. The CDR3 is 14 amino acids.

This clonotype came up a few times. The chain couples TRBV2 to TRBJ2-2; the D gene is possibly TRBD2 (5 bases). This CDR3 comprises 17 residues. Germline CDR1 SNHLY, CDR2 FYNNEI. The V and J ends lost 8 bases and 0 bases respectively, with 19 bases between them. The DNA of the CDR3 is TGTGCCAGCTCCATTGTTCCTAGCACAACGAACACCGGGGAGCTGTTTTTT. Translation gives CASSIVPSTTNTGELFF.

Ten or more counts support this clonotype. The chain carries TRBV30 and TRBJ2-7; 8 bases map to TRBD2. This CDR3 has 13 amino acids. With 2 bases clipped from V and 4 bases from J, the junction kept 4 bases outside the gene matches. The germline CDR1 and CDR2 sequences are GTSNPN and SVGIG (reference sequence). The DNA for the CDR3 is TGTGCCTGGAGTCTACTAGCGGAGTACGAGCAGTACTTC. This codes for CAWSLLAEYEQYF.

For this clonotype: A much larger clone sits a single nucleotide away, making a read error possible. This CDR3 reads CASSSDRLGHTF. The CDR3 coding sequence is TGTGCCAGCAGCTCGGACCGGCTTGGCCACACCTTC. The chain joins TRBV5-3 to TRBJ1-2; D not certain. TRBV5-3 counts as an open reading frame of uncertain function. The CDR3 length is 12 residues.

For this clonotype: A single base separates this from a much larger clone, so it may be a read error. The rearrangement uses TRBV5-4 and TRBJ2-7, with 8 nucleotides matching TRBD1. The CDR3 loop spans 14 amino acids. Germline V lookup: CDR1 SGHNT, CDR2 YYREEE (reference sequence). After removal of 2 bases from V and 9 bases from J, the junction contained 10 bases not matched to a gene. The CDR3, as DNA: TGTGCCAGCAGCTTCTCCCCGGACAGGGAAGTGCAGTACTTC. Residues: CASSFSPDREVQYF.

This clonotype was observed many times. The CDR3 DNA is TGCGCCAGCATTCCCCCTGGCTGCGCCCGAAATTATAGCAATCAGCCCCAGCATTTT. Protein: CASIPPGCARNYSNQPQHF. The J gene is TRBJ1-5, the V gene TRBV23-1, with D unresolved. TRBV23-1 is classed as an ORF, of uncertain function. The V end was cut by 7 bases, the J end by 0 bases, with 25 bases between. The CDR3 consists of 19 residues.

With regard to this clonotype: This may be a read error: a much more frequent sequence differs by one nucleotide. The rearrangement uses TRBV7-2 and TRBJ2-3, with TRBD2 matching 12 bases. V trimming: 5 bases; J trimming: 2 bases; junction bases outside the gene matches: 8. CDR3 length: 17 residues. Germline CDR1 and CDR2: SGHTA and FQGNSA. CDR3 nucleotides: TGTGCCAGCAGCGTTAGACTAGCGGGGGATTACACAGATACGCAGTATTTT. Translation gives CASSVRLAGDYTDTQYF.

This clonotype was found a few times. This chain uses TRBV28 with TRBJ2-7; possibly TRBD1 for D (6 bases). From germline, CDR1 is MDHEN and CDR2 SYDVKM. This CDR3 region has 14 residues. The V end was cut by 1 base, the J end by 6 bases, with 13 bases between. Here the CDR3 reads CASSLFGRGREQYF. The CDR3, as DNA: TGTGCCAGCAGTTTATTCGGCAGGGGACGCGAGCAGTACTTC.

The chain is built from TRBV29-1 and TRBJ1-4; 7 nucleotides match TRBD1. Per germline, CDR1 SQVTM and CDR2 ANQGSEA. This CDR3 spans 15 amino acids. The ends lost 3 bases at V and 3 bases at J; junction bases unmatched: 7. The CDR3 loop reads CSVEVGQGANEKLFF. In DNA form, the CDR3 reads TGCAGCGTTGAGGTTGGCCAGGGGGCTAATGAAAAACTGTTTTTT.

This clonotype was counted ten times or more. This chain connects TRBV7-9 to TRBJ2-2; no clear D. The length of the CDR3 is 14 residues. Trimming stripped 4 bases from V and 6 bases from J, with 12 bases between. Germline V gene lookup returns CDR1 SEHNR and CDR2 FQNEAQ (reference sequence). CDR3 region: CASSSLGGAGELFF. The CDR3 DNA follows: TGTGCCAGCAGCTCCCTTGGTGGGGCCGGGGAGCTGTTTTTT.